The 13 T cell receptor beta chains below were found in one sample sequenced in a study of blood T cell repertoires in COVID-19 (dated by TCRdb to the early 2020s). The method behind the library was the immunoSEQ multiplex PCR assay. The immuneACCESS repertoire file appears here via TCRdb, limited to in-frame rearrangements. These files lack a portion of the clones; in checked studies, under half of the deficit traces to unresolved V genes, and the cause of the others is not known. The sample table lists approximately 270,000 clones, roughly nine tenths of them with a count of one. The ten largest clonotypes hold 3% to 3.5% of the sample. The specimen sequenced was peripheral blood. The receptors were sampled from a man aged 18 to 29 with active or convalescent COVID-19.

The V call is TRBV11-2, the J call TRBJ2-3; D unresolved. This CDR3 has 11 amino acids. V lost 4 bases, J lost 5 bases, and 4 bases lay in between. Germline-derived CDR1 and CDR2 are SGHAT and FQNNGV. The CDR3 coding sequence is TGTGCCAGCAGCTCGAGAGATACGCAGTATTTT. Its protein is CASSSRDTQYF.

Here the CDR3 DNA reads TGTGCCGTAAGTAGGCTTTCGTCAGGGGACACTGAAGCTTTCTTT. This translates into CAVSRLSSGDTEAFF. This sequence joins TRBV19 and TRBJ1-1; maybe TRBD1 (6 bases). The CDR3 spans 15 residues. V lost 11 bases, J lost 3 bases, and 22 bases lay in between. Germline V gene data show CDR1 as LNHDA and CDR2 as SQIVND (reference sequence).

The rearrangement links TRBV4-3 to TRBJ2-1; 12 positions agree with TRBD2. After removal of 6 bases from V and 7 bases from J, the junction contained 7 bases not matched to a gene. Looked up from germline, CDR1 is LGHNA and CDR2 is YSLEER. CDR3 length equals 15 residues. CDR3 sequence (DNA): TGCGCCAGCAGGACTAGCGGGAGAGGGAGAAATGAGCAGTTCTTC. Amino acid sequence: CASRTSGRGRNEQFF.

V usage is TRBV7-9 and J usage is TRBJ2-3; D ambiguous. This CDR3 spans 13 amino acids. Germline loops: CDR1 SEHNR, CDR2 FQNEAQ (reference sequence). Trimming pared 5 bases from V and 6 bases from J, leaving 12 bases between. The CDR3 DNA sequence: TGTGCCAGCAGCCCAAGTTACGGGGATACGCAGTATTTT. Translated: CASSPSYGDTQYF.

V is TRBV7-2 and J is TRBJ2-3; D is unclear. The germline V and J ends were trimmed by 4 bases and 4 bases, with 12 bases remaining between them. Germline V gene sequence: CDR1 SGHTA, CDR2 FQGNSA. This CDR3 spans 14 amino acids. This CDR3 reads CASSSAPFPDTQYF. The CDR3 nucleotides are TGTGCCAGCAGCTCTGCGCCGTTTCCAGATACGCAGTATTTT.

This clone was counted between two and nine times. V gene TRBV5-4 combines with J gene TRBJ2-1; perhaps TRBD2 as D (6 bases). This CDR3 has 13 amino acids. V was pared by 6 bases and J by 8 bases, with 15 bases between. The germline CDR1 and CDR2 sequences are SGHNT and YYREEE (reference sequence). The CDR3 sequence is CASTRPGVDEQFF. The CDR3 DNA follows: TGTGCCAGCACCCGCCCGGGGGTCGATGAGCAGTTCTTC.

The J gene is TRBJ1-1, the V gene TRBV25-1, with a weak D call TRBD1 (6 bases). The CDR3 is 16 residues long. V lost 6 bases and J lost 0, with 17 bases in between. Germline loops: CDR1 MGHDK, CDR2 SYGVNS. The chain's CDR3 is CASRLTGSLMNTEAFF. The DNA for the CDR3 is TGTGCCAGCAGGTTAACAGGGAGCCTCATGAACACTGAAGCTTTCTTT.

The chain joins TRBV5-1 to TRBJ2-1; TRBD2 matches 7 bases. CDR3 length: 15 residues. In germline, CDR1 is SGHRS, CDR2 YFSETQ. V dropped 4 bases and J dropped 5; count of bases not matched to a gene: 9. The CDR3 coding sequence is TGCGCCAGCAGCCCCTCTAGCGGATGGGACAATGAGCAGTTCTTC. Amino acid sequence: CASSPSSGWDNEQFF.

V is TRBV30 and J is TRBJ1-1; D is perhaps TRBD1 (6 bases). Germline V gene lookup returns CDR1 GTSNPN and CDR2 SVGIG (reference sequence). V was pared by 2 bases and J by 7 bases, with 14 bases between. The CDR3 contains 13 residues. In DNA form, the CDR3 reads TGTGCCTGGAGTTGGGGGGGGCTCGTTGAAGCTTTCTTT. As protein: CAWSWGGLVEAFF.

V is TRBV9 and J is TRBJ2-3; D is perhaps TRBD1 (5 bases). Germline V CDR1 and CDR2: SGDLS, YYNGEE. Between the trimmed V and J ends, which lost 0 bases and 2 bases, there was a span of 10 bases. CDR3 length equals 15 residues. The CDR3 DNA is TGTGCCAGCAGCGTAGGGGGCGATTACACAGATACGCAGTATTTT. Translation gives CASSVGGDYTDTQYF.

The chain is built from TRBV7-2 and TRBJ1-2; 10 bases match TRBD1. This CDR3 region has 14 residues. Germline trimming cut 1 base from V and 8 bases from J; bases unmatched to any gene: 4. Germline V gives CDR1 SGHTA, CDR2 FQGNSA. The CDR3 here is CASSLGGTGAGYTF. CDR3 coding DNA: TGTGCCAGCAGCTTAGGTGGGACAGGGGCCGGCTACACCTTC.

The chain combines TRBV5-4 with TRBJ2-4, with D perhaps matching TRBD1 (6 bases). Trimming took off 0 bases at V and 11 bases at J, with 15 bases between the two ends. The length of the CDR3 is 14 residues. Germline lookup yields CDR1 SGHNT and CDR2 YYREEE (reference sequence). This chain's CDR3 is CASSLEGRGTFQYF. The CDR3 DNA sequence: TGTGCCAGCAGCTTGGAGGGCCGAGGGACATTTCAGTACTTC.

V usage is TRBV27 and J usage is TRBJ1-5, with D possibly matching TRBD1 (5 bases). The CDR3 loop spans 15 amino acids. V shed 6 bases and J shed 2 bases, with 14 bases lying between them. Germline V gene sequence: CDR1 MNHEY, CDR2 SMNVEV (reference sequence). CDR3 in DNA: TGTGCCAGCAGCGAGCCCGGGGGGGGCAATCAGCCCCAGCATTTT. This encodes CASSEPGGGNQPQHF.